This record covers a single TCR beta chain. The antigen remains undetermined. This record comes from a study of response to subunit inactivated influenza vaccine. The V gene lost 5 bases and the J gene lost 15 bases, with 17 bases spanning the gap. This CDR3 region has 12 residues. Germline V gives CDR1 SEHNR, CDR2 FQNEAQ (reference sequence). Overall study results and limits: Seasonal influenza vaccination, on each occasion, was suggested by the authors to recruit few new T cells.

TCRdb itself ran the RT-PCR reads through MiXCR, one entry per CDR3 protein. The table lists about 520,000 distinct CDR3 sequences, 6% to 9% of them singletons. Sequenced here: PBMCs from blood, sampled about 24 months after vaccination. This receptor was identified in a man between 50 and 69 years old who received an inactivated influenza vaccine. The chain has TRBV7-9 and TRBJ1-5; D is uncertain. Written as DNA, the CDR3 is TGTGCCAGCAGCCCGGGCGGCAGGCCGTTGCATTTT. It codes for CASSPGGRPLHF. Looking up the rest from reference TRBV7-9 and TRBJ1-5 gives the full variable domain: DTGVSQNPRHKITKRGQNVTFRCDPISEHNRLYWYRQTLGQGPEFLTYFQNEAQLEKSRLLSDRFSAERPKGSFSTLEIQRTEQGDSAMYLCASSPGGRPLHFGDGTRLSIL.